One sample yielded the 2 T cell receptor beta chains listed below, sequenced in a study of blood T cell repertoires in COVID-19 (dated by TCRdb to 2020 to 2022). Libraries were made using the immunoSEQ multiplex PCR assay. In its TCRdb copy, this immuneACCESS table keeps in-frame sequences only and misses some clones. Where compared with another copy, unresolved V genes explain less than half of these, and the others have no known cause. For this sample the table gives just over 300,000 clones, of which about 90% were detected only once. Clones ranked in the top ten supply roughly 2.3% of the sample. Sequenced: peripheral blood. All receptors derive from a man aged 18 to 30 with active or convalescent COVID-19.

V and J are TRBV9 and TRBJ2-5; the D is unclear. The ends were cut back, 4 bases at V and 1 base at J, with 14 bases in the middle. The CDR3 consists of 15 residues. Germline assignment: CDR1 SGDLS and CDR2 YYNGEE. The CDR3 here is CASSLTPVIQETQYF. DNA of the CDR3: TGTGCCAGCAGCCTCACACCAGTAATCCAAGAGACCCAGTACTTC.

The chain joins TRBV2 to TRBJ1-2; tentatively, D is TRBD1 (6 bases). V shed 2 bases and J shed 8 bases, with 12 bases lying between them. In germline, CDR1 is SNHLY, CDR2 FYNNEI. CDR3 length equals 13 residues. CDR3 coding DNA: TGTGCCAGCAGTGAATCCAGGGGTTACGGCTACACCTTC. Translating it yields CASSESRGYGYTF. Combining the CDR3 with reference TRBV2 and TRBJ1-2 gives the whole variable domain EPEVTQTPSHQVTQMGQEVILRCVPISNHLYFYWYRQILGQKVEFLVSFYNNEISEKSEIFDDQFSVERPDGSNFTLKIRSTKLEDSAMYFCASSESRGYGYTFGSGTRLTVV.